The clone carrying this T cell receptor beta chain was counted between two and nine times. What it binds is unknown. These data originate in a study of blood T cells in healthy people across ages. Study-level findings and limits: Bulk PBMC profiling left naive and antigen-experienced comparisons inconclusive.

Using a J-beta primer mix together with a sample-barcoded 5' primer, a second PCR was run for roughly 6 to 12 cycles. MiXCR, applied by TCRdb to the 5' RACE reads, yields one record per CDR3 protein. The sample has 600,000 to 850,000 distinct CDR3 sequences, more than 40% seen once; the top ten hold roughly 20%. V trimming: 7 bases; J trimming: 4 bases; junction bases outside the gene matches: 7. This CDR3 region has 13 residues. Germline V lookup: CDR1 DFQATT, CDR2 SNEGSKA (reference sequence). The sequenced sample consisted of blood. The receptor's source is a woman aged 55 to 70 in good health. This chain connects TRBV20-1 to TRBJ2-1; TRBD2 agrees at 7 bases. The CDR3 loop is CSGGASGYNEQFF. The CDR3, as DNA: TGCAGTGGCGGGGCTAGCGGTTACAATGAGCAGTTCTTC.